The next 28 T cell receptor beta chains were all read from a single sample in a study of T-cell reconstitution after alpha-beta-depleted transplantation in children. Preparation of the TCRbeta library used unique molecular identifiers. TCRdb called the PCR reads again in MiXCR, with one record for every CDR3 protein. This table holds roughly 120,000 distinct CDR3 sequences, 10% found once. Here the sequenced sample was PBMCs, taken before TCRalphabeta/CD19-depleted stem cell transplant. The receptors come from a boy younger than 10 with acute lymphoblastic leukemia, due to receive a stem cell transplant.

In its sample, this clonotype was seen a few times. This sequence joins TRBV6-4 and TRBJ2-7; no reliable D call. V shed 2 bases and J shed 0 bases, with 11 bases lying between them. This CDR3 spans 15 amino acids. CDR1 is MRHNA and CDR2 is SNTAGT in the germline V gene. The CDR3 loop is CASSDPGVFSYEQYF. CDR3 DNA sequence: TGTGCCAGCAGTGACCCAGGTGTCTTCTCCTACGAGCAGTACTTC.

Ten or more counts support this clonotype. The J gene is TRBJ2-3, the V gene TRBV20-1; TRBD2 matches 7 bases. V shed 1 base, J shed 2 bases, and the junction held 6 bases outside the gene matches. The CDR3 runs to 15 residues. Germline V gene lookup returns CDR1 DFQATT and CDR2 SNEGSKA (reference sequence). For the CDR3, the DNA is TGCAGTGCTAGAGTCGGGACTATAAACACAGATACGCAGTATTTT. Residues: CSARVGTINTDTQYF.

This clonotype was detected ten times or more. V and J are TRBV6-5 and TRBJ1-1; no definite D call. The V end lost 0 bases, the J end lost 3 bases, and 8 bases lay between the germline ends. Germline CDR1 MNHEY, CDR2 SVGAGI. The CDR3 contains 14 residues. The CDR3 coding sequence is TGTGCCAGCAGTTACTCGAGGCTCTACACTGAAGCTTTCTTT. Residues: CASSYSRLYTEAFF.

This clonotype was detected only a few times. The chain carries TRBV11-2 and TRBJ2-3, with 9 bases aligning to TRBD2. Germline V gene data show CDR1 as SGHAT and CDR2 as FQNNGV. This CDR3 has 17 residues. J gave up 0 bases and V 2 bases, and 6 bases lay outside the gene matches. The CDR3 loop is CASSLNPSGISTDTQYF. The CDR3 DNA sequence: TGTGCCAGCAGCTTAAATCCTAGCGGGATTAGCACAGATACGCAGTATTTT.

This clonotype appeared many times. The chain couples TRBV10-3 to TRBJ1-2; tentatively, D is TRBD1 (5 bases). The CDR3 extends over 13 amino acids. Trimming took 4 bases from V and 7 from J, leaving 13 bases between them. CDR1 ENHRY and CDR2 SYGVKD come from the germline V gene. The CDR3 protein is CAISGGEGFGYTF. The CDR3 DNA reads as TGTGCCATCAGTGGGGGCGAAGGGTTTGGCTACACCTTC.

As regards this clonotype: Being one base from a much bigger clone, this may be a read error. This chain links TRBV12-3 or TRBV12-4 with TRBJ2-5; 11 nucleotides line up with TRBD2. The CDR3 extends over 13 amino acids. Trimming cost V 6 bases and J 7 bases; bases outside gene matches: 4. CDR3 protein: CASRGTSGGTQYF. DNA of the CDR3: TGTGCCAGCAGGGGGACTAGCGGAGGGACCCAGTACTTC.

This clonotype was recorded a few times. The chain uses TRBV27 and TRBJ2-2; TRBD1 aligns across 9 bases. Germline values: CDR1 MNHEY, CDR2 SMNVEV (reference sequence). The CDR3 totals 16 residues. J lost 5 bases, V lost 5 bases, and 9 bases had no gene match. The CDR3 nucleotides read TGTGCCAGCAGTGGGAAGGGACAGGGCACAACCGGGGAGCTGTTTTTT. Translating gives CASSGKGQGTTGELFF.

This clonotype was detected only a few times. V is TRBV5-1 and J is TRBJ2-1; possibly TRBD1 or TRBD2 for D (6 bases each). The CDR3 length is 13 residues. The germline V gene has CDR1 SGHRS and CDR2 YFSETQ. The V end lost 2 bases, the J end lost 8 bases, and 11 bases lay between the germline ends. CDR3 DNA sequence: TGCGCCAGCAGCTTCCAGGGGAGGTATGAGCAGTTCTTC. It codes for CASSFQGRYEQFF.

The chain recombines TRBV12-3 or TRBV12-4 with TRBJ2-6, with 7 bases aligning to TRBD2. The V gene end was trimmed by 4 bases and the J gene end by 4 bases; junction bases not matched to a gene: 4. The CDR3 spans 15 residues. CDR3 bases: TGTGCCAGCAGTTGGGGAGGGTCAGGGGCCAACGTCCTGACTTTC. Its translation: CASSWGGSGANVLTF.

In its sample, this clonotype was seen many times. The chain uses TRBV15 and TRBJ1-5; 7 positions match TRBD1. CDR3 size: 16 residues. The germline V gene encodes CDR1 LNHNV and CDR2 YYDKDF (reference sequence). Trimming at V came to 3 bases and at J to 5 bases, leaving 10 bases not matched to a gene. The CDR3 DNA is TGTGCCACCAGCAGCCCTTACCGGGACAGATATCAGCCCCAGCATTTT. Its protein is CATSSPYRDRYQPQHF. Combining the CDR3 with reference TRBV15 and TRBJ1-5 gives the whole variable domain DAMVIQNPRYQVTQFGKPVTLSCSQTLNHNVMYWYQQKSSQAPKLLFHYYDKDFNNEADTPDNFQSRRPNTSFCFLDIRSPGLGDTAMYLCATSSPYRDRYQPQHFGDGTRLSIL.

This clonotype was found many times. The V call is TRBV6-1, the J call TRBJ2-7; possibly TRBD1 for D (5 bases). Germline V gene data show CDR1 as MNHNS and CDR2 as SASEGT. V was trimmed by 2 bases and J by 3 bases, leaving 14 bases between them. The CDR3 has 15 residues. For the CDR3, the DNA is TGTGCCAGCAGTGAAAGTTCAGGGCTTGACTACGAGCAGTACTTC. Its translation is CASSESSGLDYEQYF.

This chain joins TRBV6-5 and TRBJ2-7; D not resolved. This CDR3 spans 15 amino acids. V lost 0 bases, J lost 1 base, and 10 bases lay in between. Germline loops: CDR1 MNHEY, CDR2 SVGAGI. The CDR3 DNA sequence: TGTGCCAGCAGTTACTCGATGGGCAGATCCTACGAGCAGTACTTC. Translating it yields CASSYSMGRSYEQYF.

This clonotype occurred many times. V usage is TRBV20-1 and J usage is TRBJ2-5; perhaps D is TRBD1 or TRBD2 (5 bases each). Trimming took off 5 bases at V and 5 bases at J, with 6 bases between the two ends. Germline CDR1 is DFQATT and CDR2 is SNEGSKA (reference sequence). This CDR3 region has 10 residues. The CDR3 protein is CSAGTETQYF. The CDR3 region has the DNA TGCAGTGCTGGGACGGAGACCCAGTACTTC.

This clonotype was observed a few times. The CDR3 region is CASTRTSGRARNEQFF. The CDR3 region has the DNA TGTGCCAGCACAAGGACTAGCGGGAGGGCCCGCAATGAGCAGTTCTTC. The chain is built from TRBV4-2 and TRBJ2-1; TRBD2 agrees at 15 bases. The germline V gene encodes CDR1 LGHNA and CDR2 YNFKEQ. This CDR3 has 16 residues. V shed 7 bases, J shed 6 bases, and the junction held 7 bases outside the gene matches.

J is TRBJ1-1 and V is TRBV12-3 or TRBV12-4, with TRBD1 matching over 9 bases. The CDR3 runs to 13 residues. Trimming removed 5 bases from V and 5 bases from J; junction bases left unmatched: 3. CDR3 residues: CASSTGQGTEAFF. DNA of the CDR3: TGTGCCAGCAGTACCGGACAGGGGACTGAAGCTTTCTTT.

The CDR3 loop reads CGSRGNTGELFF. CDR3 coding DNA: TGTGGTTCGAGGGGGAACACCGGGGAGCTGTTTTTT. The chain carries TRBV2 and TRBJ2-2; D might be TRBD1 or TRBD2, each matching 5 bases. The CDR3 totals 12 residues. In germline, CDR1 is SNHLY, CDR2 FYNNEI.

In this sample, this clonotype turned up a few times. V gene TRBV4-1 combines with J gene TRBJ2-1, with D tentatively TRBD2 (6 bases). V shed 0 bases and J shed 6 bases, with 15 bases lying between them. CDR1 and CDR2 from the germline V gene are MGHRA and YSYEKL. The CDR3 runs to 16 residues. CDR3 residues: CASSQEKTSTSNEQFF. The CDR3 region has the DNA TGCGCCAGCAGCCAAGAAAAAACTAGCACTTCCAATGAGCAGTTCTTC.

This clonotype was found a few times. The rearrangement links TRBV2 to TRBJ2-1, with TRBD2 matching 9 bases. The CDR3 is 15 residues long. Germline V gene data show CDR1 as SNHLY and CDR2 as FYNNEI. V gave up 4 bases and J gave up 7 bases; unmatched junction bases: 8. In DNA form, the CDR3 reads TGTGCCAGCAGTGCTGCGGGAGGGCCGGGGAATGAGCAGTTCTTC. Translated, it gives CASSAAGGPGNEQFF.

V usage is TRBV20-1 and J usage is TRBJ1-2, with a possible D match to TRBD1 (5 bases). The CDR3 is 15 amino acids. CDR1 is DFQATT, CDR2 SNEGSKA, per germline (reference sequence). V lost 4 bases and J 6 bases, leaving 21 bases between the germline ends. Here the CDR3 DNA reads TGCAGTGCTACATCCGGGACCATCAGAGGGAATGGCTACACCTTC. Translation gives CSATSGTIRGNGYTF.

This rearrangement joins TRBV5-6 to TRBJ2-1, with 8 bases fitting TRBD2. Germline V gene sequence: CDR1 SGHDT, CDR2 YYEEEE. The CDR3 totals 16 residues. The junction had 8 bases not matched to a gene; V was cut back by 2 bases and J by 4 bases. The CDR3 region has the DNA TGTGCCAGCAGCTTATTTTCCGGGAGGGCATACAATGAGCAGTTCTTC. This sequence encodes CASSLFSGRAYNEQFF.

At least ten counts were recorded for this clonotype. CDR3 DNA sequence: TGTGCCAGCAGCCGCAGGGCCAACCCGAGCACAGATACGCAGTATTTT. Translated: CASSRRANPSTDTQYF. The chain joins TRBV12-3 or TRBV12-4 to TRBJ2-3, with D possibly being TRBD1 (5 bases). The CDR3 loop spans 16 amino acids. Trimming stripped 6 bases from V and 0 bases from J, with 16 bases between.

CDR3 protein: CASRPGTTSSYNEQFF. In DNA form, the CDR3 reads TGTGCCAGCAGGCCCGGGACGACGAGCTCCTACAATGAGCAGTTCTTC. The V and J genes are TRBV28 and TRBJ2-1; D tentatively fits TRBD1 or TRBD2 (5 bases each). V lost 6 bases and J lost 0, with 15 bases in between. The CDR3 consists of 16 residues. Germline V gene sequence: CDR1 MDHEN, CDR2 SYDVKM.

This clonotype was detected ten times or more. The rearrangement uses TRBV7-6 and TRBJ2-1; D is uncertain. The CDR3 totals 12 residues. Between the trimmed V and J ends, which lost 2 bases and 8 bases, there was a span of 7 bases. The germline CDR1 and CDR2 sequences are SGHVS and FNYEAQ. The CDR3: CASSLLADEQFF. The CDR3 DNA reads TGTGCCAGCAGCTTACTGGCTGATGAGCAGTTCTTC.

This clonotype was counted between two and nine times. The CDR3 sequence: CSAERFGSAFQETQYF. CDR3 DNA sequence: TGCAGTGCCGAGAGATTTGGGTCGGCTTTCCAAGAGACCCAGTACTTC. The rearrangement links TRBV20-1 to TRBJ2-5; no clear D gene. Trimming removed 6 bases at V and 1 base at J, with 21 bases between. CDR1 is DFQATT and CDR2 is SNEGSKA in the germline V gene (reference sequence). This CDR3 is 16 amino acids long.

V and J are TRBV3-1 and TRBJ2-3; no firm D call. Germline V lookup: CDR1 LGHDT, CDR2 YNNKEL (reference sequence). There are 14 residues in the CDR3. Trimming stripped 1 base from V and 9 bases from J, with 14 bases between. The CDR3 sequence is CASSQVFDALTQYF. The DNA for the CDR3 is TGTGCCAGCAGCCAAGTCTTCGACGCCCTAACGCAGTATTTT.

The V call is TRBV28, the J call TRBJ2-7; no firm D call. Per the germline V gene, CDR1 is MDHEN and CDR2 is SYDVKM. V gave up 5 bases and J gave up 2 bases, with 13 bases separating them. This CDR3 region has 14 residues. The DNA of the CDR3 is TGTGCCAGCAGTCTCCCTCTTTTGCCCTACGAGCAGTACTTC. Translation gives CASSLPLLPYEQYF. Looking up the rest from reference TRBV28 and TRBJ2-7 gives the full variable domain: DVKVTQSSRYLVKRTGEKVFLECVQDMDHENMFWYRQDPGLGLRLIYFSYDVKMKEKGDIPEGYSVSREKKERFSLILESASTNQTSMYLCASSLPLLPYEQYFGPGTRLTVT.

In its sample, this clonotype was seen a few times. This chain connects TRBV29-1 to TRBJ2-3; D remains unclear. CDR3 size: 12 residues. Trimming stripped 6 bases from V and 1 base from J, with 8 bases between. CDR1 and CDR2 (germline): SQVTM, ANQGSEA. CDR3 sequence reads: CSVRVGTDTQYF. DNA of the CDR3: TGCAGCGTCCGTGTGGGCACAGATACGCAGTATTTT.

A few counts support this clonotype. The chain is built from TRBV7-9 and TRBJ2-3, with unresolved D. With 2 bases removed from V and 8 bases from J, the gap between germline ends came to 8 bases. In germline, CDR1 is SEHNR, CDR2 FQNEAQ (reference sequence). CDR3 size: 12 residues. The CDR3 bases are TGTGCCAGCAGCTTACAGGAAGCTACGCAGTATTTT. Its translation: CASSLQEATQYF.